The rows below give T cell receptor beta chains drawn from one sample of a study of cytomegalovirus exposure and HLA in healthy donors. Profiling relied on immunoSEQ multiplex PCR, and the TCRdb table lists in-frame clones only, not all of them. The data contain 150,000 to 200,000 clones, 80% of them singletons. The sequenced sample consisted of PBMCs. Receptor source: a woman between 40 and 55 years old in good health and CMV-seronegative. CDR3s include the opening cysteine and the closing phenylalanine or tryptophan. A D gene is named only where the DNA matches it firmly. Some rows mark clone size as missing; the rest say once, few, many or name a class of expanded clone.

clone size,J gene,V gene,D gene,CDR3 protein,CDR3 DNA
once,TRBJ2-7,TRBV4-3,TRBD2,CASSQSSGTFYEQYF,TGCGCCAGCAGCCAATCGAGCGGGACCTTCTACGAGCAGTACTTC
-,TRBJ2-6,TRBV11-3,-,CASSPYLGGANVLTF,TGTGCCAGCAGCCCCTACCTCGGTGGGGCCAACGTCCTGACTTTC
-,TRBJ2-3,TRBV10-3,-,CAMSPEVSTDTQYF,TGTGCCATGAGCCCGGAGGTTAGCACAGATACGCAGTATTTT
-,TRBJ1-1,TRBV7-9,-,CASTRRAEAFF,TGTGCCAGCACCCGAAGAGCTGAAGCTTTCTTT
-,TRBJ2-7,TRBV7-9,TRBD2,CSSSPGLAGSYEQYF,TGTTCCAGCAGCCCCGGACTAGCGGGGTCCTACGAGCAGTACTTC
few,TRBJ2-5,TRBV7-9,TRBD2,CASSLLAAGVGETQYF,TGTGCCAGCAGCTTATTGGCTGCGGGAGTAGGGGAGACCCAGTACTTC
once,TRBJ1-3,TRBV5-4,TRBD1,CASSLDRGRGNTIYF,TGTGCCAGCAGCTTGGACAGGGGGCGAGGAAACACCATATATTTT
-,TRBJ1-2,TRBV7-3,-,CASSLGLPDFYGYTF,TGTGCCAGCAGCTTAGGCCTCCCCGATTTCTATGGCTACACCTTC
-,TRBJ1-1,TRBV5-1,-,CASSLTVNTEAFF,TGCGCCAGCAGCCTGACAGTTAACACTGAAGCTTTCTTT
-,TRBJ2-7,TRBV28,TRBD1,CASSLPGQGSREQYF,TGTGCCAGCAGTCTTCCGGGACAGGGGTCGAGGGAGCAGTACTTC
-,TRBJ2-5,TRBV7-6,-,CASSSPGRETQYF,TGTGCCAGCAGCTCCCCAGGCCGGGAGACCCAGTACTTC
-,TRBJ1-5,TRBV28,-,CASSFLQGPQPQHF,TGTGCCAGCAGTTTTTTACAGGGACCTCAGCCCCAGCATTTT
-,TRBJ2-1,TRBV5-6,TRBD2,CASSLFPAGGPNEQFF,TGTGCCAGCAGCTTGTTTCCTGCGGGAGGGCCAAATGAGCAGTTCTTC
-,TRBJ1-5,TRBV30,TRBD1,CAWRTGDGQPQHF,TGTGCCTGGAGGACAGGGGACGGACAGCCCCAGCATTTT
-,TRBJ2-5,TRBV5-5,TRBD2,CASSLDSGGAETQYF,TGTGCCAGCAGCTTGGACAGCGGGGGGGCAGAGACCCAGTACTTC
-,TRBJ2-7,TRBV6-6,TRBD1,CASTLGTGGPYEQYF,TGTGCCAGCACCCTAGGAACAGGGGGCCCCTACGAGCAGTACTTC
-,TRBJ2-7,TRBV6-5,-,CASSPGPNEQYF,TGTGCCAGCAGTCCGGGTCCCAACGAGCAGTACTTC
-,TRBJ2-5,TRBV5-6,-,CASSFEPYTGETQYF,TGTGCCAGCAGCTTCGAGCCTTATACGGGAGAGACCCAGTACTTC
-,TRBJ2-1,TRBV25-1,TRBD2,CASSEPGLGAYEQFF,TGTGCCAGCAGTGAGCCGGGACTAGGAGCCTATGAGCAGTTCTTC
-,TRBJ2-2,TRBV4-3,TRBD1,CASSQDGGQGSGGELFF,TGCGCCAGCAGCCAAGATGGGGGACAGGGTTCGGGCGGGGAGCTGTTTTTT
-,TRBJ2-3,TRBV10-3,TRBD2,CAISQGLAGDRTDTQYF,TGTGCCATCAGTCAGGGACTAGCGGGAGACCGCACAGATACGCAGTATTTT
-,TRBJ2-6,TRBV6-5,-,CASSDDRTGANGLTF,TGTGCCAGCAGCGATGACAGGACTGGGGCCAACGGCCTGACTTTC
-,TRBJ2-1,TRBV11-2,TRBD1,CASSLGTGRTYNEQFF,TGTGCCAGCAGCTTAGGGACAGGGAGAACATACAATGAGCAGTTCTTC
-,TRBJ1-2,TRBV28,-,CASSSRGGLGYTF,TGTGCCAGCAGTTCCCGGGGGGGCCTGGGCTACACCTTC
-,TRBJ2-7,TRBV2,TRBD2,CASRATSGREYF,TGTGCCAGCAGGGCTACTAGCGGGAGGGAGTACTTC
-,TRBJ2-7,TRBV30,TRBD2,CAWSSGLAGNEQYF,TGTGCCTGGAGCTCCGGACTAGCGGGGAACGAGCAGTACTTC
-,TRBJ2-1,TRBV5-1,TRBD2,CASSYRAGDEQFF,TGCGCCAGCAGCTACCGAGCGGGAGATGAGCAGTTCTTC
-,TRBJ1-2,TRBV11-1,TRBD1,CASSSNRGANYGYTF,TGTGCCAGCAGCTCTAACAGGGGCGCTAACTATGGCTACACCTTC
once,TRBJ2-2,TRBV25-1,-,CASSEYRGVDTGELFF,TGTGCCAGCAGTGAATACCGGGGAGTGGACACCGGGGAGCTGTTTTTT
-,TRBJ2-1,TRBV11-2,-,CASSLEVTKGNEQFF,TGTGCCAGCAGCTTAGAGGTGACTAAAGGGAATGAGCAGTTCTTC
-,TRBJ1-4,TRBV6-5,-,CASSRTENEKLFF,TGTGCCAGCAGTAGGACAGAAAATGAAAAACTGTTTTTT
-,TRBJ2-7,TRBV30,TRBD1,CAWNKGAIEQYF,TGTGCCTGGAATAAGGGGGCCATCGAGCAGTACTTC
-,TRBJ2-7,TRBV5-1,-,CASSLFPFSPYEQYF,TGCGCCAGCAGCTTGTTCCCGTTTAGCCCCTACGAGCAGTACTTC
-,TRBJ1-5,TRBV27,TRBD1,CASSLRGPNQPQHF,TGTGCCAGCAGTTTAAGGGGGCCCAATCAGCCCCAGCATTTT
-,TRBJ1-5,TRBV7-2,-,CASSLVPNSNQPQHF,TGTGCCAGCAGCTTAGTCCCCAATAGCAATCAGCCCCAGCATTTT
-,TRBJ1-1,TRBV28,-,CASRRTHGAFF,TGTGCCAGCAGACGGACTCACGGAGCTTTCTTT
-,TRBJ2-1,TRBV19,-,CASSIVGAYNEQFF,TGTGCCAGTAGTATCGTGGGGGCTTACAATGAGCAGTTCTTC
-,TRBJ2-2,TRBV7-2,TRBD2,CASSLLAGGSTGELFF,TGTGCCAGCAGCTTACTAGCGGGGGGGAGCACCGGGGAGCTGTTTTTT
-,TRBJ2-1,TRBV5-1,TRBD1,CASRATGGSYNEQFF,TGCGCCAGCAGGGCGACAGGGGGCTCCTACAATGAGCAGTTCTTC
-,TRBJ2-3,TRBV30,TRBD2,CAWSVLLAGSTDTQYF,TGTGCCTGGAGTGTACTACTAGCGGGGTCCACAGATACGCAGTATTTT
-,TRBJ1-5,TRBV5-6,TRBD1,CASSFTTGAAGSNQPQHF,TGTGCCAGCAGCTTTACGACAGGGGCAGCGGGTAGCAATCAGCCCCAGCATTTT
few,TRBJ2-7,TRBV28,-,CASSFAGGPYEQYF,TGTGCCAGCAGTTTCGCAGGGGGGCCCTACGAGCAGTACTTC
-,TRBJ2-3,TRBV9,-,CASSAGGTSTDTQYF,TGTGCCAGCAGCGCAGGAGGGACTAGCACAGATACGCAGTATTTT
-,TRBJ2-4,TRBV10-2,TRBD2,CASSESAGGAKNIQYF,TGCGCCAGCAGTGAGTCGGCGGGGGGAGCCAAAAACATTCAGTACTTC
-,TRBJ2-7,TRBV5-1,-,CASSLIGGAYEQYF,TGCGCCAGCAGCTTGATTGGGGGGGCGTACGAGCAGTACTTC